This T cell receptor (beta chain) came from a study of shared clonotypes between healthy human individuals. Across the whole study: CD4 naive and memory got three plates each, CD8 naive two, CD8 memory one.

Libraries were prepared by immunoSEQ multiplex PCR; TCRdb keeps only in-frame clonotypes and omits some of them. The sample holds approximately 1.9 million clones, 85% to 95% seen once. This CDR3 has 14 residues. J was trimmed by 2 bases and V by 3 bases; bases with no gene match: 4. In the naive CD8 group, cells lacked CD45RO and were positively selected for CCR7, so terminally differentiated effector memory CD45RA+ cells were left out. The sequence was obtained from a man aged 18 to 29 in good health. Some clones in this sample may be carry-over from other donors' samples. The sequencing sample was made of naive CD8+ T cells from PBMCs. The J gene is TRBJ2-7, the V gene TRBV23-1; TRBD2 aligns across 7 bases. TRBV23-1 is given ORF status, its function remaining uncertain. CDR3 DNA sequence: TGCGCCAGCAGTCACCGAGGACTAGCCTACGAGCAGTACTTC. It is translated as CASSHRGLAYEQYF.